The present T cell receptor beta chain was sequenced within a study of T cells after posttransplantation cyclophosphamide. Findings and caveats of the study: Later blood repertoires were often dominated by clones from the donor CD8+ memory compartment. Blood and skin or GI T cell repertoires showed limited TRB overlap. After PTCy, TRB diversity resembled that of CNI/methotrexate controls.

The related graft donor's blood sample was taken on the day of bone marrow donation. This clone was recorded at least ten times. Antigen specificity is unknown. The table came from immunoSEQ multiplex PCR; TCRdb's copy has only in-frame clones and leaves some out. The sample presents about 44,000 clones, none singletons. Trimming stripped 2 bases from V and 5 bases from J, with 10 bases between. CDR1 is SGHRS and CDR2 is YFSETQ in the germline V gene. This CDR3 is 13 amino acids long. The sequencing sample was made of PBMCs. The chain joins TRBV5-1 to TRBJ2-5; weak D call: TRBD1 (5 bases). The receptor's source is a man aged 35 to 55 in good health, CMV-negative, and a related stem cell transplant donor. The CDR3 here is CASSFEGVETQYF. CDR3 nucleotide sequence: TGCGCCAGCAGCTTCGAAGGGGTCGAGACCCAGTACTTC.